This T cell receptor (beta chain) originates from a study of blood T cell repertoires in COVID-19. Here immunoSEQ multiplex PCR was the method, and the copy in TCRdb shows in-frame clones only, minus some. The sample shows about 160,000 clones, roughly 86% of them seen only once. Sequencing was done on a sample of peripheral blood. This sequence was found in a man aged 55-75 years with COVID-19, enrolled during active disease.

CDR3 sequence reads: CASSWGDREKTEAFF. The CDR3 DNA follows: TGCGCCAGCAGCTGGGGGGACAGGGAGAAGACTGAAGCTTTCTTT. V usage is TRBV5-1 and J usage is TRBJ1-1; 9 bases line up with TRBD1. V dropped 3 bases and J dropped 5; count of bases not matched to a gene: 8. Germline CDR1 reads SGHRS; CDR2 reads YFSETQ. The CDR3 spans 15 residues.